The 24 T cell receptor beta chains listed next were all sequenced from one sample in a study of T cell responses to AZD1222 COVID-19 vaccine. Assay used: immunoSEQ multiplex PCR; TCRdb lists only in-frame clones, some missing. The table records about 30,000 clones, approximately 88% of them present only once. The source material was peripheral blood, sampled on day 0 of AZD1222 vaccination. All receptors derive from an adult in good health.

The V and J genes are TRBV10-1 and TRBJ2-2, with 8 bases that match TRBD1. The CDR3 length is 13 residues. Trimming cost V 4 bases and J 10 bases; bases outside gene matches: 5. The germline CDR1 and CDR2 sequences are WNHNN and SYGVQD (reference sequence). For the CDR3, the DNA is TGCGCCAGCAGTGGGACAGGGCGCCAGGAGCTGTTTTTT. Its translation is CASSGTGRQELFF.

This rearrangement joins TRBV19 to TRBJ2-5; tentatively, D is TRBD2 (6 bases). CDR1 is LNHDA and CDR2 is SQIVND in the germline V gene (reference sequence). The CDR3 consists of 15 residues. Between the trimmed V and J ends, which lost 4 bases and 3 bases, there was a span of 15 bases. As DNA, the CDR3 is TGTGCCAGTAGTAGCGGGACCGCATTCGAAGAGACCCAGTACTTC. As protein: CASSSGTAFEETQYF.

The J gene is TRBJ1-1, the V gene TRBV7-9, with a weak D call TRBD1 (5 bases). Germline assignment: CDR1 SEHNR and CDR2 FQNEAQ (reference sequence). Trimming removed 5 bases at V and 0 bases at J, with 16 bases between. The CDR3 runs 16 residues. The CDR3 sequence: CASSPQGTIMNTEAFF. CDR3 DNA: TGTGCCAGCAGCCCACAAGGGACTATCATGAACACTGAAGCTTTCTTT. The entire variable domain, with the rest obtained from reference TRBV7-9 and TRBJ1-1, is as follows: DTGVSQNPRHKITKRGQNVTFRCDPISEHNRLYWYRQTLGQGPEFLTYFQNEAQLEKSRLLSDRFSAERPKGSFSTLEIQRTEQGDSAMYLCASSPQGTIMNTEAFFGQGTRLTVV.

The chain is built from TRBV27 and TRBJ1-2, with a possible D match to TRBD1 (5 bases). CDR1 is MNHEY, CDR2 SMNVEV, per germline (reference sequence). V was trimmed by 4 bases and J by 0 bases, leaving 12 bases between them. The CDR3 sequence is 15 residues long. CDR3 in DNA: TGTGCCAGCAGTTCGGCCGGGGCGGCTAACTATGGCTACACCTTC. Its translation is CASSSAGAANYGYTF.

The rearrangement joins TRBV19 to TRBJ1-5, with D possibly matching TRBD1 (5 bases). The CDR3 contains 16 residues. The germline V gene has CDR1 LNHDA and CDR2 SQIVND (reference sequence). V gave up 5 bases and J gave up 2 bases, with 16 bases separating them. The CDR3 reads CASSVQGSTGNQPQHF. The CDR3 DNA is TGTGCCAGTAGTGTCCAGGGTAGTACTGGCAATCAGCCCCAGCATTTT.

Only one count was recorded for this clone. This rearrangement joins TRBV7-9 to TRBJ2-7; 8 bases are shared with TRBD2. Germline-derived CDR1 and CDR2 are SEHNR and FQNEAQ (reference sequence). This CDR3 spans 13 amino acids. The CDR3 protein is CILRGDRPYEQYF. CDR3 nucleotide sequence: TGTATTCTGCGGGGGGACCGGCCCTACGAGCAGTACTTC.

The chain joins TRBV6-5 to TRBJ1-5; no definite D call. The CDR3 is 15 amino acids. Trimming took 0 bases from V and 0 from J, leaving 6 bases between them. CDR1 MNHEY and CDR2 SVGAGI come from the germline V gene. The CDR3 sequence: CASSYSGSSNQPQHF. In DNA, the CDR3 is TGTGCCAGCAGTTACTCAGGGAGTAGCAATCAGCCCCAGCATTTT.

The chain recombines TRBV6-1 with TRBJ2-1; D remains ambiguous. Germline values: CDR1 MNHNS, CDR2 SASEGT. The CDR3 sequence is 13 residues long. V was shortened by 1 base and J by 6 bases, with 7 bases between the two germline ends. CDR3: CASSEEEVNEQFF. The CDR3 DNA sequence: TGTGCCAGCAGTGAAGAGGAAGTCAATGAGCAGTTCTTC.

The chain combines TRBV18 with TRBJ1-1; no clear D. Between the trimmed V and J ends, which lost 6 bases and 6 bases, there was a span of 17 bases. The CDR3 runs to 14 residues. CDR1 KGHSH and CDR2 LQKENI come from the germline V gene. The CDR3 sequence: CASSLVGGSAEAFF. CDR3 in DNA: TGTGCCAGCTCCCTTGTGGGCGGTAGCGCTGAAGCTTTCTTT.

The CDR3 loop is CASSIRGDTQYF. The CDR3 region has the DNA TGTGCCAGCAGCATCCGGGGGGATACGCAGTATTTT. The chain links TRBV6-2 or TRBV6-3 to TRBJ2-3; tentatively, D is TRBD2 (6 bases). The CDR3 extends over 12 amino acids. The V gene lost 6 bases and the J gene lost 6 bases, with 10 bases spanning the gap. Germline V gene sequence: CDR1 MNHEY, CDR2 SVGEGT.

The genes are TRBV7-9 and TRBJ2-7; TRBD1 matches at 9 bases. CDR3 length equals 15 residues. Germline V gene lookup returns CDR1 SEHNR and CDR2 FQNEAQ (reference sequence). The ends lost 2 bases at V and 2 bases at J; junction bases unmatched: 4. CDR3 in DNA: TGTGCCAGCAGCTTAAGGACAGGGGCCCCCTACGAGCAGTACTTC. Protein product: CASSLRTGAPYEQYF.

The chain employs TRBV4-3 and TRBJ2-7; 9 nucleotides agree with TRBD1. V lost 4 bases, J lost 4 bases, and 5 bases stayed unmatched. There are 14 residues in the CDR3. Germline CDR1 LGHNA, CDR2 YSLEER. Written as DNA, the CDR3 is TGCGCCAGCAGCCTCGGGACAGGGAAGTACGAGCAGTACTTC. This codes for CASSLGTGKYEQYF.

This CDR3 reads CASSRRGGQGRDTQYF. The CDR3 coding sequence is TGTGCCAGCAGTCGAAGGGGAGGACAGGGGCGGGATACGCAGTATTTT. V and J are TRBV7-9 and TRBJ2-3, with 9 bases fitting TRBD1. Germline loops: CDR1 SEHNR, CDR2 FQNEAQ (reference sequence). There are 16 residues in the CDR3. Trimming at V came to 6 bases and at J to 6 bases, leaving 13 bases not matched to a gene.

This clone is a singleton in its sample. The chain uses TRBV29-1 and TRBJ2-2, with TRBD1 matching 9 bases. Trimming took 7 bases from V and 7 from J; bases not matched to a gene: 13. CDR1 and CDR2 (germline): SQVTM, ANQGSEA. CDR3 length: 15 amino acids. The CDR3 is CSARGGTGTVGELFF. CDR3 DNA sequence: TGCAGCGCCAGAGGTGGGACAGGGACGGTCGGGGAGCTGTTTTTT.

This sequence joins TRBV2 and TRBJ1-2; D is unresolved. In germline, CDR1 is SNHLY, CDR2 FYNNEI. The ends were cut back, 7 bases at V and 5 bases at J, with 11 bases in the middle. The CDR3 totals 12 residues. The CDR3 here is CASNRPGYGYTF. The CDR3 coding sequence is TGTGCCAGCAACCGTCCGGGGTATGGCTACACCTTC.

This chain links TRBV2 with TRBJ1-4; D uncertain. CDR3 size: 13 residues. Between the trimmed V and J ends, which lost 1 base and 7 bases, there was a span of 7 bases. The germline V gene has CDR1 SNHLY and CDR2 FYNNEI. The CDR3 is CASSEGEGEKLFF. The CDR3 DNA reads TGTGCCAGCAGTGAAGGAGAGGGTGAAAAACTGTTTTTT.

The chain has TRBV7-7 and TRBJ2-6; 7 bases are shared with TRBD1. From germline, CDR1 is SSHAT and CDR2 FNYEAQ (reference sequence). The CDR3 totals 17 residues. The V gene end was trimmed by 5 bases and the J gene end by 4 bases; junction bases not matched to a gene: 11. The CDR3 DNA reads TGTGCCAGCAGCCCCCGGACAGGCACGGGGGGGGCCAACGTCCTGACTTTC. It specifies CASSPRTGTGGANVLTF.

The V call is TRBV5-1, the J call TRBJ1-5; 7 positions match TRBD1. After removal of 0 bases from V and 5 bases from J, the junction contained 8 bases not matched to a gene. CDR1 and CDR2 from the germline V gene are SGHRS and YFSETQ. The CDR3 runs 16 residues. The CDR3 coding sequence is TGCGCCAGCAGCTTGGTTATTGGGGACAGCCATCAGCCCCAGCATTTT. Amino acid sequence: CASSLVIGDSHQPQHF.

This clone has only a few counts. This chain links TRBV3-1 (or the pseudogene TRBV3-2) with TRBJ1-1; D may be TRBD1 (6 bases). V lost 4 bases, J lost 6 bases, and 15 bases lay in between. CDR1 and CDR2 from the germline V gene are LGHDT and YNNKEL (reference sequence). CDR3 length equals 14 residues. CDR3 residues: CASSPSGVGPEAFF. CDR3 DNA: TGTGCCAGCAGCCCTTCAGGGGTAGGGCCTGAAGCTTTCTTT.

The sample holds one count of this clone. CDR3 residues: CASSLNREAFF. CDR3 DNA: TGCGCCAGCAGCTTGAACAGAGAAGCTTTCTTT. J is TRBJ1-1 and V is TRBV5-1; D is undetermined. In germline, CDR1 is SGHRS, CDR2 YFSETQ. The germline V and J ends were trimmed by 1 base and 8 bases, with 6 bases remaining between them. The CDR3 totals 11 residues.

The chain links TRBV18 to TRBJ2-3; D is unclear. Germline V gene data show CDR1 as KGHSH and CDR2 as LQKENI. The CDR3 covers 16 residues. The V and J ends lost 2 bases and 0 bases respectively, with 12 bases between them. The CDR3 bases are TGTGCCAGCTCACCAATTTTGGGAACTAGCACAGATACGCAGTATTTT. Translated: CASSPILGTSTDTQYF. The variable domain in full, completed from reference TRBV18 and TRBJ2-3, reads NAGVMQNPRHLVRRRGQEARLRCSPMKGHSHVYWYRQLPEEGLKFMVYLQKENIIDESGMPKERFSAEFPKEGPSILRIQQVVRGDSAAYFCASSPILGTSTDTQYFGPGTRLTVL.

The J gene is TRBJ2-5, the V gene TRBV7-2, with D tentatively TRBD1 (5 bases). V lost 1 base, J lost 7 bases, and 10 bases lay in between. CDR3 length: 13 amino acids. In germline, CDR1 is SGHTA, CDR2 FQGNSA. CDR3 coding DNA: TGTGCCAGCAGCTTAGTAAATGGGGCGACCCAGTACTTC. Translation: CASSLVNGATQYF. The entire variable domain, with the rest obtained from reference TRBV7-2 and TRBJ2-5, is as follows: GAGVSQSPSNKVTEKGKDVELRCDPISGHTALYWYRQSLGQGLEFLIYFQGNSAPDKSGLPSDRFSAERTGGSVSTLTIQRTQQEDSAVYLCASSLVNGATQYFGPGTRLLVL.

The chain uses TRBV19 and TRBJ2-1, with D unresolved. V was pared by 5 bases and J by 0 bases, with 8 bases between. CDR1 LNHDA and CDR2 SQIVND come from the germline V gene (reference sequence). The CDR3 runs 14 residues. CDR3 loop: CASSRASSYNEQFF. The CDR3 DNA reads as TGTGCCAGTAGTCGCGCTAGCTCCTACAATGAGCAGTTCTTC.

This clone was observed once. The V and J genes are TRBV5-1 and TRBJ1-1, with D maybe TRBD1 (6 bases). V was trimmed by 4 bases and J by 1 base, leaving 11 bases between them. Per the germline V gene, CDR1 is SGHRS and CDR2 is YFSETQ. The CDR3 has 14 residues. The CDR3 sequence: CASSAQTGNTEAFF. The CDR3 nucleotides read TGCGCCAGCAGCGCCCAGACAGGGAACACTGAAGCTTTCTTT.